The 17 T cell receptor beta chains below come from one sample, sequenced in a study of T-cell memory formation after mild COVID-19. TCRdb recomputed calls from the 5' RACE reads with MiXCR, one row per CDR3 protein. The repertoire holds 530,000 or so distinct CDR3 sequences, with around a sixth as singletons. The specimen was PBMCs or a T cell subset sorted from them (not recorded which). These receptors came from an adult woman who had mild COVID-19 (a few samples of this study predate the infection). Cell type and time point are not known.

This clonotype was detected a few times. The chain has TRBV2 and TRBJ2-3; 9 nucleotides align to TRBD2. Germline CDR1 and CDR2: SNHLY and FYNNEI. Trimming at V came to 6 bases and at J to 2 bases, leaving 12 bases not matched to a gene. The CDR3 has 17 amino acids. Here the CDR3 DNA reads TGTGCCAGCAGGGACGGTGGCCTAGCGGGGCACACAGATACGCAGTATTTT. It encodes CASRDGGLAGHTDTQYF.

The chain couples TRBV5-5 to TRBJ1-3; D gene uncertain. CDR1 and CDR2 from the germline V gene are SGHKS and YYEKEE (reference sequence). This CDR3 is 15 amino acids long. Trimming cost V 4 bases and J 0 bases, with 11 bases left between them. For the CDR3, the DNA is TGTGCCAGCAGCCCTCTGTCCCACTCTGGAAACACCATATATTTT. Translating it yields CASSPLSHSGNTIYF.

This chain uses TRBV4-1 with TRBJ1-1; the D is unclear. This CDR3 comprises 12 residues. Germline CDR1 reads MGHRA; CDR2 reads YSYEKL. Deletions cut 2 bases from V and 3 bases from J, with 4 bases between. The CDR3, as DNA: TGCGCCAGCAGCCAATCGCACACTGAAGCTTTCTTT. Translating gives CASSQSHTEAFF.

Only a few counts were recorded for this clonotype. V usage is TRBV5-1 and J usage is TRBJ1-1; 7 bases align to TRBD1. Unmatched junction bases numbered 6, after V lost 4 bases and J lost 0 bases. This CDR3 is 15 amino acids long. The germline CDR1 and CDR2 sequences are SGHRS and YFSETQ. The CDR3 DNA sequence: TGCGCCAGCAGCGAGGGACAGAGAATGAACACTGAAGCTTTCTTT. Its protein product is CASSEGQRMNTEAFF.

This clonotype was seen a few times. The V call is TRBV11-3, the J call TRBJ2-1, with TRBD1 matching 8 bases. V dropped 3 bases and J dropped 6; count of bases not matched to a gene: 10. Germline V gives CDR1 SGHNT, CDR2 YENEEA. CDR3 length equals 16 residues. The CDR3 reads CASSFGQGSPGNEQFF. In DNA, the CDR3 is TGTGCCAGCAGCTTCGGACAGGGTAGCCCCGGCAATGAGCAGTTCTTC.

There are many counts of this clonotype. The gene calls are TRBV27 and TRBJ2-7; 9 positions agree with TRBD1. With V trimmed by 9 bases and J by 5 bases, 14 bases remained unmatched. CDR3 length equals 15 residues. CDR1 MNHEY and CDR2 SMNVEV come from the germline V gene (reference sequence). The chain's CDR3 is CASGRDRATPNEQYF. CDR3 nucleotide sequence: TGTGCCAGTGGCCGGGACAGGGCAACTCCTAACGAGCAGTACTTC.

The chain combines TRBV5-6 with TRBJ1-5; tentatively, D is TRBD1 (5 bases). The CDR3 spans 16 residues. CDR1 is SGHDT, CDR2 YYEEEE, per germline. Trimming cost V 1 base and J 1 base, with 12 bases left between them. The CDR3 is CASSLFGGASNQPQHF. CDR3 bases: TGTGCCAGCAGCTTGTTCGGGGGTGCGAGCAATCAGCCCCAGCATTTT.

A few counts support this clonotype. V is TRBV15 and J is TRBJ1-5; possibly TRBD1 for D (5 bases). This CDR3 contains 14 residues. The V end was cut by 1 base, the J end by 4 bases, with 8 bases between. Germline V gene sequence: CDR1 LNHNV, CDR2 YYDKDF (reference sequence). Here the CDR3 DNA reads TGTGCCACCAGCAGAGCTGGGGGGAATCAGCCCCAGCATTTT. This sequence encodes CATSRAGGNQPQHF.

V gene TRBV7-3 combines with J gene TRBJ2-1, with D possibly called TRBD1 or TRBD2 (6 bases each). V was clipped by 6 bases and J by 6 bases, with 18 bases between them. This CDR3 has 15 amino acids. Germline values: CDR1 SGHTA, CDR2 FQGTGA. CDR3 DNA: TGTGCCAGCAGTTCACTAGGGGGGTCATCCAATGAGCAGTTCTTC. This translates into CASSSLGGSSNEQFF.

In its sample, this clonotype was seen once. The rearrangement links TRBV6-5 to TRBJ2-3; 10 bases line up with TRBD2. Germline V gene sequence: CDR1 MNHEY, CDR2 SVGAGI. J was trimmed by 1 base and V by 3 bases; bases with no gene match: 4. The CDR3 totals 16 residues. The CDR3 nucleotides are TGTGCCAGCAGTTATTCCGGACTAGCGGGCACAGATACGCAGTATTTT. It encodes CASSYSGLAGTDTQYF.

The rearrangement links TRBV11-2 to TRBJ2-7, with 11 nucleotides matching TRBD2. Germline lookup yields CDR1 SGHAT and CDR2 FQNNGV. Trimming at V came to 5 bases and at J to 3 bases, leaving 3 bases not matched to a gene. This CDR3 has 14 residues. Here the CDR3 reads CASSDGLAGYEQYF. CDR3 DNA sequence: TGTGCCAGCAGCGACGGACTAGCGGGCTACGAGCAGTACTTC.

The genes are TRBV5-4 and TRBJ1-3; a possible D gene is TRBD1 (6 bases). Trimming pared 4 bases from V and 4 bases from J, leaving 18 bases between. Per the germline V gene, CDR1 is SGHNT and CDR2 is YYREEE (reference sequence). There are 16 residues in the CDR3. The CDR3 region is CASSGKPGAGGNTIYF. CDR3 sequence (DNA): TGTGCCAGCAGCGGAAAACCGGGGGCGGGAGGAAACACCATATATTTT.

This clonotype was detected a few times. CDR3 loop: CASFLRRNTGELFF. The CDR3, as DNA: TGTGCCAGCTTTTTGCGGAGGAACACCGGGGAGCTGTTTTTT. This rearrangement joins TRBV9 to TRBJ2-2; unclear D gene. Trimming stripped 7 bases from V and 1 base from J, with 11 bases between. The CDR3 has 14 residues. The germline V gene has CDR1 SGDLS and CDR2 YYNGEE.

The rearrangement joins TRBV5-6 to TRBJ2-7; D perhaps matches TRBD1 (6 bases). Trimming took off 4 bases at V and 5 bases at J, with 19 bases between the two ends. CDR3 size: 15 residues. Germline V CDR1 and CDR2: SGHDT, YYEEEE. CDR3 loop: CASSRDRPLRHEQYF. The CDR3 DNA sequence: TGTGCCAGCAGCCGTGACAGGCCCCTACGCCACGAGCAGTACTTC.

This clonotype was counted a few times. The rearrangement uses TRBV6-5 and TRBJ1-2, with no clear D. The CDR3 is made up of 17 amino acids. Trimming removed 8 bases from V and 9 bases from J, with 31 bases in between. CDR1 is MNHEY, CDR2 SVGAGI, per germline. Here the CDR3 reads CASLFTVPADYSLSYTF. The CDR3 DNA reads TGTGCCAGCCTTTTTACGGTACCAGCAGATTATTCTTTAAGCTACACCTTC.

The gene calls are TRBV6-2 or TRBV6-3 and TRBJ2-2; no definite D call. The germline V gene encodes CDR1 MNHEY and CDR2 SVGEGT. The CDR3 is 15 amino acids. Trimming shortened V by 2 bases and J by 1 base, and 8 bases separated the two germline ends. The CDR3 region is CASSYTPMNTGELFF. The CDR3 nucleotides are TGTGCCAGCAGTTACACCCCTATGAACACCGGGGAGCTGTTTTTT.

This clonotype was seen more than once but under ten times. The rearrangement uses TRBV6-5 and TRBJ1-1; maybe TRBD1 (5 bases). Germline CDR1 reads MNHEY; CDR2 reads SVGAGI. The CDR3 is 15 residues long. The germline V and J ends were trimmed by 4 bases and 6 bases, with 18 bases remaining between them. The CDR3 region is CASSSLLKVGAEAFF. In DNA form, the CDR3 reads TGTGCCAGCAGTTCCCTCCTGAAAGTGGGGGCTGAAGCTTTCTTT.